The 32 T cell receptor beta chains presented below share a single source sample, sequenced in a study of vaccination effects on CD4 cells after COVID-19. Method: immunoSEQ multiplex PCR; TCRdb's copy keeps in-frame clones and lacks some. The sample has about 57,000 clones, approximately 80% seen once. Researchers isolated CD4+ T cells once approximately ten days of culture had elapsed. Vaccination of participants consisted of two doses of either the BNT162b2 or mRNA-1273 vaccine. The antigens these receptors bind are not known. The material was CD4+ T cells from PBMCs cultured without peptide, obtained after COVID-19 vaccination. Receptors originate from a human donor who received a COVID-19 vaccine.

CDR3 protein: CAWRRDFYPSTEAFF. In nucleotides, the CDR3 is TGTGCCTGGAGAAGGGATTTCTACCCCTCCACTGAAGCTTTCTTT. The V call is TRBV30, the J call TRBJ1-1, with D uncertain. Germline lookup yields CDR1 GTSNPN and CDR2 SVGIG (reference sequence). The CDR3 totals 15 residues. V was cut by 3 bases and J by 4 bases, with 18 bases left in between.

The rearrangement uses TRBV5-1 and TRBJ2-2; unclear D gene. The length of the CDR3 is 16 residues. Trimming cost V 0 bases and J 0 bases, with 9 bases left between them. The germline V gene encodes CDR1 SGHRS and CDR2 YFSETQ. CDR3 DNA sequence: TGCGCCAGCAGCTTGGACGGGTTTCCGAACACCGGGGAGCTGTTTTTT. Protein: CASSLDGFPNTGELFF.

The rearrangement links TRBV4-1 to TRBJ2-5; D is ambiguous. Looked up from germline, CDR1 is MGHRA and CDR2 is YSYEKL. The V gene lost 0 bases and the J gene lost 6 bases, with 5 bases spanning the gap. This CDR3 is 12 amino acids long. The CDR3 DNA sequence: TGCGCCAGCAGCCAAGATTTTCAGACCCAGTACTTC. Encoded protein: CASSQDFQTQYF.

For the CDR3, the DNA is TGTGCCAGCAGCTTAGGCCCGCTACTAGCGGGAAGGTCAAATACGCAGTATTTT. Its protein is CASSLGPLLAGRSNTQYF. V and J are TRBV7-8 and TRBJ2-3; 10 nucleotides match TRBD2. The V gene's germline CDR1 is SGHVS and CDR2 FQNEAQ. CDR3 length: 18 residues. V was clipped by 1 base and J by 7 bases; unmatched bases: 14.

This clone was seen only once. The rearrangement joins TRBV30 to TRBJ2-3; TRBD2 aligns across 12 bases. Trimming cost V 2 bases and J 0 bases; bases outside gene matches: 3. The CDR3 is 16 residues long. CDR1 and CDR2 from the germline V gene are GTSNPN and SVGIG (reference sequence). This CDR3 reads CAWSKGLAGSTDTQYF. The CDR3, as DNA: TGTGCCTGGAGTAAAGGACTAGCGGGGAGCACAGATACGCAGTATTTT.

Only one count was recorded for this clone. The chain carries TRBV27 and TRBJ2-7; tentatively, D is TRBD1 (6 bases). The CDR3 runs 14 residues. Germline V gene sequence: CDR1 MNHEY, CDR2 SMNVEV (reference sequence). V gave up 9 bases and J gave up 0 bases, with 15 bases separating them. The CDR3 sequence: CASKQGTTSYEQYF. In nucleotides, the CDR3 is TGTGCCAGTAAACAGGGCACCACCTCCTACGAGCAGTACTTC.

V usage is TRBV7-8 and J usage is TRBJ1-2; D unclear. Germline CDR1 SGHVS, CDR2 FQNEAQ. The CDR3 loop spans 13 amino acids. V lost 5 bases and J lost 7, with 14 bases in between. CDR3 region: CASSPSLGVGYTF. CDR3 DNA sequence: TGTGCCAGCAGCCCCAGTCTGGGAGTTGGCTACACCTTC.

The chain employs TRBV4-1 and TRBJ1-1, with 7 bases aligning to TRBD1. This CDR3 is built from 16 residues. V gave up 3 bases and J gave up 0 bases; unmatched junction bases: 7. In germline, CDR1 is MGHRA, CDR2 YSYEKL. This CDR3 reads CASSQGDRTLNTEAFF. DNA for the CDR3: TGCGCCAGCAGCCAGGGGGACAGAACTCTGAACACTGAAGCTTTCTTT.

Written as DNA, the CDR3 is TGTGCCAGCGGGGTTAGCAATCAGCCCCAGCATTTT. Translation gives CASGVSNQPQHF. The chain combines TRBV6-6 with TRBJ1-5, with D unresolved. The germline V and J ends were trimmed by 8 bases and 0 bases, with 5 bases remaining between them. Germline values: CDR1 MNHNY, CDR2 SVGAGI (reference sequence). The CDR3 sequence is 12 residues long.

This clone was observed a few times. The J gene is TRBJ1-1, the V gene TRBV5-1; D is possibly TRBD1 (5 bases). Germline CDR1 and CDR2: SGHRS and YFSETQ. V was shortened by 0 bases and J by 8 bases, with 20 bases between the two germline ends. This CDR3 has 16 amino acids. The CDR3 DNA is TGCGCCAGCAGCTTGGCCCAGATGACAGCAGCCGAGGAAGCTTTCTTT. Translated, it gives CASSLAQMTAAEEAFF.

The chain links TRBV20-1 to TRBJ2-7; 7 bases match TRBD2. Germline V gives CDR1 DFQATT, CDR2 SNEGSKA (reference sequence). The CDR3 length is 13 residues. After removal of 3 bases from V and 3 bases from J, the junction contained 5 bases not matched to a gene. CDR3 coding DNA: TGCAGTGCTAGTGGCGGGAGAATCTACGAGCAGTACTTC. Translation: CSASGGRIYEQYF.

V usage is TRBV30 and J usage is TRBJ1-4, with D perhaps matching TRBD1 (5 bases). V was cut by 5 bases and J by 3 bases, with 10 bases left in between. The CDR3 totals 13 residues. Germline assignment: CDR1 GTSNPN and CDR2 SVGIG (reference sequence). The CDR3 spells CAWGGGSNEKLFF. In nucleotides, the CDR3 is TGTGCCTGGGGCGGGGGGTCTAATGAAAAACTGTTTTTT.

The CDR3 spells CASSLESGTEAFF. The DNA of the CDR3 is TGTGCCAGCAGCTTAGAATCGGGGACTGAAGCTTTCTTT. The rearrangement joins TRBV7-8 to TRBJ1-1; no clear D. Germline loops: CDR1 SGHVS, CDR2 FQNEAQ. Trimming shortened V by 1 base and J by 5 bases, and 8 bases separated the two germline ends. This CDR3 comprises 13 residues.

The chain has TRBV5-1 and TRBJ1-2; TRBD1 agrees at 9 bases. This CDR3 has 16 amino acids. V shed 0 bases and J 1 base; nucleotides not matched to a gene: 4. CDR1 and CDR2 (germline): SGHRS, YFSETQ. CDR3 residues: CASSLGTGASNYGYTF. CDR3 DNA: TGCGCCAGCAGCTTGGGGACAGGGGCGAGTAACTATGGCTACACCTTC.

This chain joins TRBV18 and TRBJ1-1; D not certain. Trimming shortened V by 6 bases and J by 0 bases, and 11 bases separated the two germline ends. Germline V lookup: CDR1 KGHSH, CDR2 LQKENI. The CDR3 runs to 14 residues. The CDR3: CASSLVRVNTEAFF. The CDR3 coding sequence is TGTGCCAGCTCTCTCGTGAGGGTGAACACTGAAGCTTTCTTT.

This clone was observed a few times. The chain has TRBV7-8 and TRBJ1-6; the match to TRBD1 covers 8 bases. The CDR3 covers 14 residues. V lost 3 bases to trimming and J lost 9 bases; unmatched junction nucleotides: 4. Germline loops: CDR1 SGHVS, CDR2 FQNEAQ. CDR3 residues: CASSFGQGTSPLHF. As DNA, the CDR3 is TGTGCCAGCAGCTTTGGACAGGGAACTTCACCCCTCCACTTT.

In this sample, this clone turned up a few times. As DNA, the CDR3 is TGTGCCAGCAGGGGGGAAGGAGGCTACACCTTC. This sequence encodes CASRGEGGYTF. The chain recombines TRBV9 with TRBJ1-2; a weak D match, TRBD1 (5 bases). CDR1 SGDLS and CDR2 YYNGEE come from the germline V gene. V gave up 5 bases and J gave up 8 bases, with 10 bases separating them. The CDR3 runs to 11 residues.

The rearrangement uses TRBV7-9 and TRBJ2-7, with D perhaps assigned TRBD1 or TRBD2 (5 bases each). CDR1 is SEHNR and CDR2 is FQNEAQ in the germline V gene (reference sequence). Trimming pared 5 bases from V and 2 bases from J, leaving 16 bases between. This CDR3 contains 15 residues. CDR3 DNA: TGTGCCAGCAGCAGAACCGGGACGGCCGCCTACGAGCAGTACTTC. Translation: CASSRTGTAAYEQYF.

V is TRBV19 and J is TRBJ1-5; no clear D. Trimming removed 3 bases from V and 6 bases from J, with 12 bases in between. The CDR3 is made up of 14 amino acids. Germline CDR1 reads LNHDA; CDR2 reads SQIVND (reference sequence). DNA for the CDR3: TGTGCCAGTAGTATCCCCCTCCGATCTCAGCCCCAGCATTTT. Translated, it gives CASSIPLRSQPQHF.

This clone was observed a few times. This chain joins TRBV6-1 and TRBJ2-1; the match to TRBD1 covers 9 bases. Losses at the gene ends were 2 bases for V and 7 bases for J; bases not matched to a gene: 3. The CDR3 has 14 amino acids. CDR1 and CDR2 from the germline V gene are MNHNS and SASEGT. CDR3 region: CASSERTGENEQFF. The CDR3 DNA is TGTGCCAGCAGTGAACGGACAGGGGAAAATGAGCAGTTCTTC.

The rearrangement links TRBV7-2 to TRBJ1-5; D is ambiguous. The germline CDR1 and CDR2 sequences are SGHTA and FQGNSA. V was trimmed by 2 bases and J by 4 bases, leaving 9 bases between them. This CDR3 is built from 14 residues. CDR3 region: CASSLRVGNQPQHF. As DNA, the CDR3 is TGTGCCAGCAGCTTACGAGTGGGGAATCAGCCCCAGCATTTT.

The sample holds a few counts of this clone. V and J are TRBV6-2 or TRBV6-3 and TRBJ1-2; tentatively, D is TRBD1 (5 bases). The V gene's germline CDR1 is MNHEY and CDR2 SVGEGT. V lost 2 bases to trimming and J lost 4 bases, with 8 bases between them. This CDR3 spans 13 amino acids. The CDR3 is CASSYVGGYGYTF. CDR3 in DNA: TGTGCCAGCAGTTACGTCGGGGGCTATGGCTACACCTTC.

This chain's CDR3 is CASSFPQGTQYF. The CDR3, as DNA: TGTGCCAGCAGTTTCCCCCAGGGGACCCAGTACTTC. This chain uses TRBV27 with TRBJ2-5; tentative D call: TRBD1 (5 bases). The CDR3 has 12 residues. With 3 bases removed from V and 7 bases from J, the gap between germline ends came to 9 bases. CDR1 and CDR2 (germline): MNHEY, SMNVEV (reference sequence).

This clone was observed once. The chain joins TRBV4-1 to TRBJ1-1; no definite D call. V lost 3 bases, J lost 4 bases, and 9 bases lay in between. Germline CDR1 reads MGHRA; CDR2 reads YSYEKL. The CDR3 is 13 residues long. The CDR3 DNA is TGCGCCAGCAGCCACACCATTGGCACTGAAGCTTTCTTT. Translation: CASSHTIGTEAFF.

The chain couples TRBV2 to TRBJ2-3; 7 bases map to TRBD1. Trimming cost V 8 bases and J 6 bases; bases outside gene matches: 11. Per germline, CDR1 SNHLY and CDR2 FYNNEI. The CDR3 length is 14 residues. In nucleotides, the CDR3 is TGTGCCAGCGAGCGAGGGGGCCCGGGTGATACGCAGTATTTT. Its protein product is CASERGGPGDTQYF.

The chain recombines TRBV24-1 with TRBJ1-2; no definite D call. CDR1 and CDR2 (germline): KGHDR, SFDVKD. The CDR3 spans 13 residues. Trimming pared 2 bases from V and 7 bases from J, leaving 10 bases between. The chain's CDR3 is CATSDWRDLGYTF. In DNA form, the CDR3 reads TGTGCCACCAGTGATTGGCGGGATCTTGGCTACACCTTC.

The chain joins TRBV19 to TRBJ1-2, with a tentative D call TRBD1 (6 bases). CDR1 and CDR2 from the germline V gene are LNHDA and SQIVND (reference sequence). The CDR3 has 13 amino acids. The germline V and J ends were trimmed by 6 bases and 2 bases, with 10 bases remaining between them. The CDR3 sequence is CASRRGLNYGYTF. In DNA, the CDR3 is TGTGCCAGTAGAAGGGGGTTGAACTATGGCTACACCTTC.

V is TRBV5-4 and J is TRBJ2-1; 7 nucleotides agree with TRBD2. Germline V gene lookup returns CDR1 SGHNT and CDR2 YYREEE (reference sequence). V gave up 1 base and J gave up 4 bases; unmatched junction bases: 11. The length of the CDR3 is 17 residues. CDR3 sequence: CASSLKKRGSMYNEQFF. CDR3 nucleotide sequence: TGTGCCAGCAGCTTGAAGAAGCGGGGATCAATGTACAATGAGCAGTTCTTC.

This clone was recorded a few times. The V gene is TRBV18, the J gene TRBJ1-1; D remains unclear. The V end lost 1 base, the J end lost 4 bases, and 10 bases lay between the germline ends. CDR3 length: 14 amino acids. Germline loops: CDR1 KGHSH, CDR2 LQKENI. The CDR3 reads CASSPRKDGTEAFF. The CDR3, as DNA: TGTGCCAGCTCACCACGGAAAGACGGCACTGAAGCTTTCTTT.

The chain is built from TRBV19 and TRBJ2-1, with D perhaps TRBD1 or TRBD2 (5 bases each). Germline V gene lookup returns CDR1 LNHDA and CDR2 SQIVND (reference sequence). The V end was cut by 7 bases, the J end by 12 bases, with 13 bases between. The CDR3 length is 11 residues. The CDR3 protein is CASMGEGTQFF. DNA of the CDR3: TGTGCCAGTATGGGGGAAGGTACGCAGTTCTTC.

The V call is TRBV7-9, the J call TRBJ1-1; 11 bases are shared with TRBD1. CDR3 length: 15 residues. Losses at the gene ends were 0 bases for V and 11 bases for J; bases not matched to a gene: 8. The germline V gene encodes CDR1 SEHNR and CDR2 FQNEAQ (reference sequence). CDR3 DNA sequence: TGTGCCAGCAGCTTAGCGGACAGGGGGCTCGTTATGGCTTTCTTT. This gives the protein CASSLADRGLVMAFF.

The chain employs TRBV9 and TRBJ1-3; tentatively, D is TRBD1 (5 bases). V dropped 0 bases and J dropped 2 bases, with 12 bases sitting between them. This CDR3 is 16 amino acids long. Germline CDR1 and CDR2: SGDLS and YYNGEE. CDR3 DNA sequence: TGTGCCAGCAGCGTAGATAGCGGGGGAACTGGAAACACCATATATTTT. Translation: CASSVDSGGTGNTIYF.